The entry below describes one T cell receptor (beta chain). These data belong to a study of T cell responses to AZD1222 COVID-19 vaccine. TCRdb's table, derived via immunoSEQ multiplex PCR, lists solely in-frame clones and lacks some. The sample records more than 150,000 clones, 91% being singletons. There are 14 residues in the CDR3. V lost 5 bases, J lost 4 bases, and 3 bases stayed unmatched. Germline loops: CDR1 LGHDT, CDR2 YNNKEL (reference sequence). This receptor was taken from an adult who received the AZD1222 COVID-19 vaccine. The chain uses TRBV3-1 (or the pseudogene TRBV3-2) and TRBJ1-5; TRBD1 matches 9 bases. The sequencing used peripheral blood, collected 28 days after the second AZD1222 dose. The CDR3 coding sequence is TGTGCCAGCAGCGCCGGGACAGGGAATCAGCCCCAGCATTTT. Residues: CASSAGTGNQPQHF.